Presented here are 25 T cell receptor beta chains from one specimen sequenced in a study of shared clonotypes between healthy human individuals. The assay was immunoSEQ multiplex PCR, and TCRdb's table has in-frame clones only and misses some. The repertoire includes about 2 million clones, roughly 94% of them detected once, and approximately 0.13% sits in the top ten. Sample: naive CD4+ T cells sorted from blood. The subset was: CD45RA+ positively selected. Receptors were obtained from a man younger than 35 in good health.

The chain recombines TRBV7-2 with TRBJ2-3, with 13 positions matching TRBD2. CDR1 and CDR2 from the germline V gene are SGHTA and FQGNSA. The CDR3 totals 15 residues. Trimming at V came to 5 bases and at J to 7 bases, leaving 6 bases not matched to a gene. CDR3 nucleotide sequence: TGTGCCAGCAGCCGCGGACTAGCGGGAGAGAATACGCAGTATTTT. Translation gives CASSRGLAGENTQYF. Full variable domain (missing parts from reference TRBV7-2 and TRBJ2-3): GAGVSQSPSNKVTEKGKDVELRCDPISGHTALYWYRQSLGQGLEFLIYFQGNSAPDKSGLPSDRFSAERTGGSVSTLTIQRTQQEDSAVYLCASSRGLAGENTQYFGPGTRLTVL.

This clone has a single count. The CDR3 loop reads CASSSPGQNTGELFF. DNA for the CDR3: TGTGCCAGCAGTTCGCCGGGACAGAACACCGGGGAGCTGTTTTTT. The chain joins TRBV6-6 to TRBJ2-2; D is possibly TRBD1 (6 bases). Looked up from germline, CDR1 is MNHNY and CDR2 is SVGAGI (reference sequence). The CDR3 loop spans 15 amino acids. V lost 4 bases to trimming and J lost 1 base, with 10 bases between them.

The chain uses TRBV6-5 and TRBJ2-7, with 11 bases matching TRBD2. Trimming at V came to 6 bases and at J to 4 bases, leaving 5 bases not matched to a gene. The CDR3 extends over 14 amino acids. Germline CDR1 and CDR2: MNHEY and SVGAGI. As DNA, the CDR3 is TGTGCCAGCAGGAATAGCGGGAGGGTTTACGAGCAGTACTTC. It specifies CASRNSGRVYEQYF.

This clone came up once. This chain connects TRBV29-1 to TRBJ2-7, with 8 bases identical to TRBD1. The CDR3 extends over 12 amino acids. The trim removed 3 bases at V and 8 bases at J, leaving 6 bases unmatched. From germline, CDR1 is SQVTM and CDR2 ANQGSEA. DNA for the CDR3: TGCAGCGTTGAGTCCAGGGGGCGAAAGCAGTACTTC. Translation: CSVESRGRKQYF.

This clone has a single count. V is TRBV10-1 and J is TRBJ2-5, with D uncertain. The germline V gene encodes CDR1 WNHNN and CDR2 SYGVQD (reference sequence). The CDR3 length is 14 residues. V lost 2 bases, J lost 4 bases, and 11 bases lay in between. The DNA of the CDR3 is TGCGCCAGCAGTGAGGGAGATCCTCGAGAGACCCAGTACTTC. Translating gives CASSEGDPRETQYF.

The chain couples TRBV7-9 to TRBJ2-3; D is tentatively TRBD1 or TRBD2 (5 bases each). Germline V gene lookup returns CDR1 SEHNR and CDR2 FQNEAQ (reference sequence). The V end was cut by 3 bases, the J end by 2 bases, with 12 bases between. This CDR3 has 15 residues. The CDR3 DNA follows: TGTGCCAGCAGCTTTAAGGGACCGAACACAGATACGCAGTATTTT. Translating gives CASSFKGPNTDTQYF.

The V call is TRBV27, the J call TRBJ1-2; maybe TRBD1 (5 bases). V lost 4 bases to trimming and J lost 0 bases, with 12 bases between them. Germline CDR1 and CDR2: MNHEY and SMNVEV (reference sequence). The CDR3 loop spans 15 amino acids. CDR3 amino acids: CASSSRGVSNYGYTF. CDR3 bases: TGTGCCAGCAGTTCTCGGGGGGTATCTAACTATGGCTACACCTTC.

V and J are TRBV5-1 and TRBJ2-4; 7 bases line up with TRBD2. V was clipped by 0 bases and J by 6 bases; unmatched bases: 3. This CDR3 region has 14 residues. Per the germline V gene, CDR1 is SGHRS and CDR2 is YFSETQ. Here the CDR3 reads CASSLAGGRNIQYF. CDR3 nucleotides: TGCGCCAGCAGCTTGGCGGGCGGGAGAAACATTCAGTACTTC.

The genes are TRBV7-2 and TRBJ2-6; no clear D. Deletions cut 1 base from V and 9 bases from J, with 4 bases between. The CDR3 spans 12 residues. Germline assignment: CDR1 SGHTA and CDR2 FQGNSA. The CDR3 region has the DNA TGTGCCAGCAGCTTAGTCCACAACGTCCTGACTTTC. This encodes CASSLVHNVLTF.

In regard to this clone: Other DNA sequences from this sample encode an identical CDR3 as well. V gene TRBV28 combines with J gene TRBJ1-1; D is ambiguous. The CDR3 has 13 residues. Germline CDR1 is MDHEN and CDR2 is SYDVKM. V was shortened by 2 bases and J by 1 base, with 5 bases between the two germline ends. CDR3 DNA sequence: TGTGCCAGCAGTTTAGACCGGAACACTGAAGCTTTCTTT. It encodes CASSLDRNTEAFF.

The chain recombines TRBV19 with TRBJ2-1; 8 nucleotides match TRBD1. The germline V gene encodes CDR1 LNHDA and CDR2 SQIVND (reference sequence). The CDR3 is made up of 17 amino acids. The V gene end was trimmed by 5 bases and the J gene end by 2 bases; junction bases not matched to a gene: 11. For the CDR3, the DNA is TGTGCCAGTAGTGCGGACGCCGGGACAGGTACCTACAATGAGCAGTTCTTC. This encodes CASSADAGTGTYNEQFF.

In regard to this clone: In the same sample, other DNA sequences code for this CDR3. The gene calls are TRBV11-2 and TRBJ2-7; 8 nucleotides align to TRBD1. With V trimmed by 5 bases and J by 4 bases, 10 bases remained unmatched. CDR3 length: 15 amino acids. CDR1 and CDR2 from the germline V gene are SGHAT and FQNNGV. The DNA for the CDR3 is TGTGCCAGCAGCCCAATCCGGGACAGGTTATACGAGCAGTACTTC. It translates to CASSPIRDRLYEQYF.

This chain uses TRBV19 with TRBJ2-7; TRBD1 aligns across 11 bases. In germline, CDR1 is LNHDA, CDR2 SQIVND (reference sequence). The CDR3 covers 15 residues. Losses at the gene ends were 5 bases for V and 3 bases for J; bases not matched to a gene: 6. CDR3 DNA sequence: TGTGCCAGTAGTTTCGGGACAGGGGGGATCTACGAGCAGTACTTC. Translating it yields CASSFGTGGIYEQYF.

The J gene is TRBJ1-4, the V gene TRBV11-2; D possibly corresponds to TRBD1 (6 bases). Germline V CDR1 and CDR2: SGHAT, FQNNGV. The CDR3 has 15 residues. Trimming cost V 1 base and J 4 bases, with 10 bases left between them. In nucleotides, the CDR3 is TGTGCCAGCAGCTTAGCGGGGGCTGATAATGAAAAACTGTTTTTT. This translates into CASSLAGADNEKLFF.

V gene TRBV10-3 combines with J gene TRBJ2-3; 7 positions match TRBD1. Germline CDR1 reads ENHRY; CDR2 reads SYGVKD. The junction had 5 bases not matched to a gene; V was cut back by 6 bases and J by 2 bases. The CDR3 contains 14 residues. CDR3 coding DNA: TGTGCCATCAGCGGGACAGCGGTCACAGATACGCAGTATTTT. Protein: CAISGTAVTDTQYF.

The chain employs TRBV6-5 and TRBJ1-6; D remains ambiguous. The V end was cut by 5 bases, the J end by 0 bases, with 8 bases between. The germline V gene has CDR1 MNHEY and CDR2 SVGAGI. This CDR3 spans 15 amino acids. The CDR3 DNA follows: TGTGCCAGCAGTCACCAGAGCTCCTATAATTCACCCCTCCACTTT. This translates into CASSHQSSYNSPLHF.

The rearrangement joins TRBV7-2 to TRBJ1-1; D gene uncertain. The CDR3 sequence is 14 residues long. Germline V gene data show CDR1 as SGHTA and CDR2 as FQGNSA. V shed 3 bases and J shed 1 base, with 9 bases lying between them. CDR3 in amino acids: CASSFFGQNTEAFF. The CDR3 nucleotides read TGTGCCAGCAGCTTCTTTGGGCAGAACACTGAAGCTTTCTTT.

The chain couples TRBV6-5 to TRBJ2-1; D possibly corresponds to TRBD2 (6 bases). The length of the CDR3 is 15 residues. The germline V gene encodes CDR1 MNHEY and CDR2 SVGAGI. Trimming took off 6 bases at V and 5 bases at J, with 17 bases between the two ends. The CDR3, as DNA: TGTGCCAGCAGCCCCGACGGGACTTCGAACAATGAGCAGTTCTTC. Protein sequence: CASSPDGTSNNEQFF.

This chain uses TRBV9 with TRBJ2-7; D call uncertain. V dropped 4 bases and J dropped 1 base, with 12 bases sitting between them. CDR3 length: 14 amino acids. Germline V gene sequence: CDR1 SGDLS, CDR2 YYNGEE. The CDR3 region is CASSPQQRSYEQYF. CDR3 DNA sequence: TGTGCCAGCAGCCCCCAACAGAGGTCCTACGAGCAGTACTTC.

The chain carries TRBV5-1 and TRBJ1-2; TRBD1 matches at 11 bases. The ends lost 4 bases at V and 1 base at J; junction bases unmatched: 3. In germline, CDR1 is SGHRS, CDR2 YFSETQ. The CDR3 has 15 amino acids. The CDR3 is CASSPGTGGNYGYTF. The CDR3 DNA sequence: TGCGCCAGCAGCCCCGGGACAGGGGGTAACTATGGCTACACCTTC.

CDR3 sequence: CASSTGLNSPLHF. The CDR3 region has the DNA TGTGCCAGCAGCACAGGGCTTAATTCACCCCTCCACTTT. The chain recombines TRBV7-9 with TRBJ1-6, with a weak D call TRBD1 (6 bases). V gave up 5 bases and J gave up 6 bases, with 8 bases separating them. In germline, CDR1 is SEHNR, CDR2 FQNEAQ (reference sequence). The CDR3 sequence is 13 residues long.

The chain is built from TRBV6-1 and TRBJ1-3; D is ambiguous. CDR3 length: 13 residues. Germline values: CDR1 MNHNS, CDR2 SASEGT. Here the CDR3 reads CASCRTSGNTIYF. DNA for the CDR3: TGTGCGTCCTGTAGGACTTCAGGAAACACCATATATTTT.

J is TRBJ1-3 and V is TRBV6-7, with TRBD1 matching 7 bases. TRBV6-7 is assigned to the ORF class and has an uncertain function. With V trimmed by 0 bases and J by 0 bases, 14 bases remained unmatched. The CDR3 consists of 20 residues. In DNA, the CDR3 is TGTGCCAGCAGTTACTCTTGTCGATGGGGACAGCAATACTCTGGAAACACCATATATTTT. It yields the protein CASSYSCRWGQQYSGNTIYF.

The chain carries TRBV2 and TRBJ1-2; TRBD1 matches 7 bases. Germline CDR1 reads SNHLY; CDR2 reads FYNNEI. CDR3 length: 16 amino acids. V lost 5 bases to trimming and J lost 7 bases; unmatched junction nucleotides: 16. CDR3 residues: CASSNRRDSGRSGYTF. The CDR3 region has the DNA TGTGCCAGCAGTAATAGAAGGGACAGCGGGCGAAGTGGCTACACCTTC.

This clone was seen a handful of times. This CDR3 is also generated by other DNA sequences in the sample. This rearrangement joins TRBV20-1 to TRBJ2-3; D remains unclear. Germline CDR1 reads DFQATT; CDR2 reads SNEGSKA (reference sequence). This CDR3 spans 11 amino acids. V was cut by 3 bases and J by 2 bases, with 3 bases left in between. CDR3 amino acids: CSASYTDTQYF. The CDR3 DNA follows: TGCAGTGCTAGCTACACAGATACGCAGTATTTT.